The rows below give T cell receptor beta chains drawn from one sample of a study of blood T cell repertoires in COVID-19. The assay was immunoSEQ multiplex PCR, and TCRdb's table has in-frame clones only and misses some. The table includes 320,000 or so clones, approximately 88% detected once. The sequenced sample was PBMCs or T cells enriched from blood (not recorded which). These receptors were collected from a man aged 30 to 39 who had recovered from COVID-19. Each CDR3 is given with its conserved first and last residue. The D gene is left open where the match is weak. Rows may omit the clone size; those that give it use once, few, many or a size class.

v_call	cdr3_length	clone_size	d_call	j_call	cdr3_nt	cdr3_aa
TRBV14	15	-	-	TRBJ1-2	TGTGCCAGCAGCCCAGGACTTCTCTGGGACTATGGCTACACCTTC	CASSPGLLWDYGYTF
TRBV15	14	-	TRBD1	TRBJ2-7	TGTGCCACCAGCACTGGGACAGAGTATTACGAGCAGTACTTC	CATSTGTEYYEQYF
TRBV2	14	-	-	TRBJ1-3	TGTGCCAGCAGCTCCGAGACAGGTGGAAACACCATATATTTT	CASSSETGGNTIYF
TRBV11-2	13	-	-	TRBJ2-1	TGTGCCAGCAGCTTATTTACGGCGGGTGAGCAGTTCTTC	CASSLFTAGEQFF
TRBV7-8	16	-	-	TRBJ1-2	TGTGCCAGCAGCCTAAGTCCAAGTGCCAGGGCTTCTGGCTACACCTTC	CASSLSPSARASGYTF
TRBV4-2	13	-	-	TRBJ2-1	TGTGCCAGCAGCCACCGAGTAACCAATGAGCAGTTCTTC	CASSHRVTNEQFF
TRBV6-1	19	-	TRBD1	TRBJ2-6	TGTGCCAGCAGTGAACTCTTGGGACAGGGGGCTTCTGGGGCCAACGTCCTGACTTTC	CASSELLGQGASGANVLTF
TRBV7-6	15	-	TRBD1	TRBJ1-3	TGTGCCAGCAGCCGGACAGGGCCATCTGGAAACACCATATATTTT	CASSRTGPSGNTIYF
TRBV21-1	15	-	-	TRBJ1-4	TGTGCCAGCGTTGTGGACACTGCAACTAATGAAAAACTGTTTTTT	CASVVDTATNEKLFF
TRBV6-5	14	-	-	TRBJ2-2	TGTGCCAGCACGGCCCAGGGCAACACCGGGGAGCTGTTTTTT	CASTAQGNTGELFF
TRBV19	13	-	-	TRBJ2-1	TGTGCCAGTAGTTCCCTCAGGGGCAATGAGCAGTTCTTC	CASSSLRGNEQFF
TRBV6-1	16	-	-	TRBJ1-6	TGTGCCAGCAGTGCCCTAGGAAACCCCTATAATTCACCCCTCCACTTT	CASSALGNPYNSPLHF
TRBV5-1	13	-	-	TRBJ1-1	TGCGCCAGCAGCGATGACAGTGACACTGAAGCTTTCTTT	CASSDDSDTEAFF
TRBV19	15	-	TRBD1	TRBJ2-7	TGTGCCAGTAGTCTAATCGGGACAGGTCCCTACGAGCAGTACTTC	CASSLIGTGPYEQYF
TRBV19	15	-	TRBD1	TRBJ1-2	TGTGCCAGTACCCCGGGACAGGGCCTTCTTTTTGGCTACACCTTC	CASTPGQGLLFGYTF
TRBV2	14	-	TRBD1	TRBJ2-2	TGTGCCAGTGAGGACAGGCCGAACACCGGGGAGCTGTTTTTT	CASEDRPNTGELFF
TRBV18	15	-	TRBD1	TRBJ2-5	TGTGCCAGCTCACCAATGCCGTCAGGGGGCGAGACCCAGTACTTC	CASSPMPSGGETQYF
TRBV5-1	15	-	TRBD1	TRBJ1-1	TGCGCCAGCAGCCACCCGGGACAGCCGAACACTGAAGCTTTCTTT	CASSHPGQPNTEAFF
TRBV2	13	-	-	TRBJ2-7	TGTGCCAGCTACGAGACAGACTCCTACGAGCAGTACTTC	CASYETDSYEQYF
TRBV5-4	12	once	-	TRBJ1-1	TGTGCCAGCAGCTCTCCGAACACTGAAGCTTTCTTT	CASSSPNTEAFF
TRBV5-1	13	-	-	TRBJ2-5	-	CASSFQVSETQYF
TRBV7-6	13	-	-	TRBJ1-3	TGTGCCAGCAGCCTCGGGGAAGGAAACACCATATATTTT	CASSLGEGNTIYF
TRBV9	15	-	TRBD1	TRBJ1-2	TGTGCCAGCAGCGTAGGACAGGGGGTTAACTATGGCTACACCTTC	CASSVGQGVNYGYTF
TRBV20-1	15	-	-	TRBJ1-4	TGCAGTGCTAGTGTTCCGAGGTCATTTTCTCAAAAACTGTTTTTT	CSASVPRSFSQKLFF
TRBV30	13	once	-	TRBJ1-2	TGTGCCTGGAGTGTAGGTCAGGGGTATGGCTACACCTTC	CAWSVGQGYGYTF
TRBV5-1	16	-	TRBD2	TRBJ2-5	TGCGCCAGCAGCGCGACTAGCGGGGCTACGATAGAGACCCAGTACTTC	CASSATSGATIETQYF
TRBV5-4	15	-	TRBD1	TRBJ2-7	TGTGCCAGCGGCCGCCTGGGACAGACCTACTACGAGCAGTACTTC	CASGRLGQTYYEQYF
TRBV3-1/TRBV3-2	14	-	-	TRBJ2-7	TGTGCCAGCAGCCAAAGGACGGGGTCCTACGAGCAGTACTTC	CASSQRTGSYEQYF
TRBV7-2	15	-	TRBD1	TRBJ1-2	TGTGCCAGCAGCTACTTCCCGGGACAGATTTATGGCTACACCTTC	CASSYFPGQIYGYTF
TRBV10-3	17	-	-	TRBJ1-3	TGTGCCATCAGTGAGTATTCGGACAGCGTCTCTGGAAACACCATATATTTT	CAISEYSDSVSGNTIYF
TRBV10-2	15	once	-	TRBJ2-5	TGCGCCAGCAGTGAGTCAGTCAGTATCCAAGAGACCCAGTACTTC	CASSESVSIQETQYF
TRBV5-1	15	-	-	TRBJ1-2	TGCGCCAGCAGCTTGGCCTTCAGACTTAACTATGGCTACACCTTC	CASSLAFRLNYGYTF
TRBV6-1	16	-	-	TRBJ2-5	TGTGCCAGCAGTGAGTGGGGGCAAGGGCTCCAAGAGACCCAGTACTTC	CASSEWGQGLQETQYF
TRBV28	14	once	TRBD1	TRBJ1-1	TGTGCCAGCAGTTTATTCGGGACAGGCGGGGAGGCTTTCTTT	CASSLFGTGGEAFF
TRBV27	14	-	-	TRBJ1-1	TGTGCCAGCAGTTTAGGCAGGGTGAACACTGAAGCTTTCTTT	CASSLGRVNTEAFF
TRBV14	16	-	TRBD1	TRBJ1-6	TGTGCCAGCAGCCAAGAAGGGCAGGGGGCGCCTTCACCCCTCCACTTT	CASSQEGQGAPSPLHF
TRBV28	12	-	TRBD1	TRBJ1-2	TGTGCCAGCAGTCGACAGGGGGTGGGCTACACCTTC	CASSRQGVGYTF
TRBV5-1	13	-	TRBD1	TRBJ1-2	TGCGCCAGCGCCGGGACAGAAGTAAATGGCTACACCTTC	CASAGTEVNGYTF
TRBV9	16	-	TRBD2	TRBJ2-1	TGTGCCAGCAGCCCCCGCCGGGGGTGGGACTACAATGAGCAATTCTTC	CASSPRRGWDYNEQFF
TRBV28	12	-	-	TRBJ2-7	TGTGCCAGCAGTACAAGTTTCTACGAGCAGTACTTC	CASSTSFYEQYF
TRBV5-4	16	-	TRBD1	TRBJ2-2	TGTGCCAGCAGCTCGAGACAGGGGGTGAACACCGGGGAGCTGTTTTTT	CASSSRQGVNTGELFF
TRBV6-2/TRBV6-3	14	-	TRBD2	TRBJ2-4	TGTGCCAGCAGTTTCGGGGGGACCAAAAACATTCAGTACTTC	CASSFGGTKNIQYF
TRBV7-6	15	-	-	TRBJ1-3	TGTGCCAGCAGCCCAGGACAGAGCTCTGGAAACACCATATATTTT	CASSPGQSSGNTIYF
TRBV18	17	-	TRBD1	TRBJ1-3	TGTGCCAGCTCACCCAGCCAGGGGGCAGGCTCTGGAAACACCATATATTTT	CASSPSQGAGSGNTIYF
TRBV18	19	-	TRBD1	TRBJ1-6	TGTGCCAGCTCACCAAGGGGGCCAGACAGGTCTAATTTAAATTCACCCCTCCACTTT	CASSPRGPDRSNLNSPLHF
TRBV30	13	-	TRBD1	TRBJ1-1	TGTGCCTGGAGTGCACAGGGGGGGACTGAAGCTTTCTTT	CAWSAQGGTEAFF
TRBV6-4	14	-	-	TRBJ1-4	TGTGCCAGCAGTCGGACAGATGCGGATGAAAAACTGTTTTTT	CASSRTDADEKLFF
TRBV6-1	16	-	TRBD1	TRBJ2-1	TGTGCCAGCAGTGAACTTCGTTGGGACAGCAACAATGAGCAGTTCTTC	CASSELRWDSNNEQFF
TRBV5-1	17	-	-	TRBJ1-6	TGCGCCAGCAGCTTGGGCGGAGGGGAGGTGAGTAATTCACCCCTCCACTTT	CASSLGGGEVSNSPLHF
TRBV9	16	-	TRBD2	TRBJ2-5	TGTGCCAGCAGCGTCACTAGCGGGGGGGCCATGGAGACCCAGTACTTC	CASSVTSGGAMETQYF
TRBV4-1	15	-	TRBD1	TRBJ1-4	TGCGCCAGCAGCCAGCGGACAGGGCTTAATGAAAAACTGTTTTTT	CASSQRTGLNEKLFF
TRBV30	15	-	TRBD1	TRBJ1-1	TGTGCCTGGAGCCACAACAGGGGGGGGAGCACTGAAGCTTTCTTT	CAWSHNRGGSTEAFF
TRBV27	15	-	-	TRBJ1-5	TGTGCCAGCAATCACAGGGTGGGTAGCAATCAGCCCCAGCATTTT	CASNHRVGSNQPQHF
TRBV28	13	-	-	TRBJ1-4	TGTGCCAGCAGTCCAGTCCCGCGAGGAAAACTGTTTTTT	CASSPVPRGKLFF
TRBV30	11	-	TRBD1	TRBJ2-5	TGTGCCTGGAGTACGCGGACAGGACAGTACTTC	CAWSTRTGQYF